The rows below give T cell receptor beta chains drawn from one sample of a study of T-cell reconstitution after alpha-beta-depleted transplantation in children. From the PCR reads, TCRdb called clonotypes with MiXCR, one entry per CDR3 protein. The sample holds 250,000 to 300,000 distinct CDR3 sequences, approximately 7.3% seen once. This specimen consisted of peripheral blood, obtained 360 days after TCRalphabeta/CD19-depleted stem cell transplant. Receptors were obtained from a female patient aged 2-10 years who had a stem cell transplant for Fanconi anemia, so the T cells may come from the graft donor. Each CDR3 is given with its conserved first and last residue. The D gene is left open where the match is weak. The listing skips clone size in some rows; elsewhere it reads once, few, many or a size class.

V	J	D	size	DNA	CDR3
TRBV20-1	TRBJ1-2	.	few	TGCAGTGCTAGAGAGGCAGGGCCAAATGGCTACACCTTC	CSAREAGPNGYTF
TRBV5-1	TRBJ2-7	.	many	TGCGCCAGCAGCTTGGCCACAGGGTTCACCTACGAGCAGTACTTC	CASSLATGFTYEQYF
TRBV5-1	TRBJ2-3	.	few	TGCGCCAGCAGCCCTACGGAAACGCAGTATTTT	CASSPTETQYF
TRBV5-1	TRBJ2-5	TRBD2	many	TGCGCCAGCAGCTTGGGCGTGACTCTAGCGGACCAAGAGACCCAGTACTTC	CASSLGVTLADQETQYF
TRBV11-2	TRBJ2-1	.	.	TGTGCCAGCAGCCGGGGATTGGGGGACTACAATGAGCAGTTCTTC	CASSRGLGDYNEQFF
TRBV12-3/TRBV12-4	TRBJ1-5	.	many	TGTGCCAGCAGTTTAGAGGGGACTCAGCCCCAGCATTTT	CASSLEGTQPQHF
TRBV28	TRBJ2-7	TRBD2	many	TGTGCCAGCAGTTTGTCCCTAGCGGGCGACGAGCAGTACTTC	CASSLSLAGDEQYF
TRBV7-9	TRBJ2-1	TRBD2	many	TGTGCCAGCAGCTTACTTTTTGGACTAGCGGGCAACAATGAGCAGTTCTTC	CASSLLFGLAGNNEQFF
TRBV6-5	TRBJ2-3	TRBD2	.	TGTGCCAGCAGTTACGGTCTAGCGGGGGGGCAGGCAGATACGCAGTATTTT	CASSYGLAGGQADTQYF
TRBV7-2	TRBJ1-5	.	many	TGTGCCAGCAGCTTAAGGGGGGCGGAGTATAGCAATCAGCCCCAGCATTTT	CASSLRGAEYSNQPQHF
TRBV3-1	TRBJ2-3	.	many	TGTGCCAGCAGCCAAGATAAACCCAGCGCACCTAGCACAGATACGCAGTATTTT	CASSQDKPSAPSTDTQYF
TRBV6-5	TRBJ1-1	TRBD1	few	TGTGCCAGCAGTACTAGCCGGGACAGATTCCGTTCTGAAGCTTTCTTT	CASSTSRDRFRSEAFF
TRBV6-1	TRBJ2-1	.	many	TGTGCCAGCAGTGAAAGGACAGCAAAGTTCTTC	CASSERTAKFF
TRBV9	TRBJ2-1	TRBD2	.	TGTGCCAGCAGCGTAGGGGGGCGGGGGGACCACAACAATGAGCAGTTCTTC	CASSVGGRGDHNNEQFF
TRBV3-1	TRBJ1-1	.	many	TGTGCCAGCAGCCAGAGACTACAGGCAAAAGGAGGCCAAGCTTTCTTT	CASSQRLQAKGGQAFF
TRBV7-2	TRBJ2-3	.	many	TGTGCCAGCAGCTTATCCGGGGTTAGCACAGATACGCAGTATTTT	CASSLSGVSTDTQYF
TRBV7-2	TRBJ1-3	.	many	TGTGCCAGCAGCCCAAGGACAACGGGCAACTCTGGAAACACCATATATTTT	CASSPRTTGNSGNTIYF
TRBV18	TRBJ2-1	TRBD1	.	TGTGCCAGCTCACCACCCCAGGACAGGTTCTACAATGAGCAGTTCTTC	CASSPPQDRFYNEQFF